The sample holds a few counts of the clone carrying this TCR beta chain. What it recognizes is unknown. The source of the sample is a study of T-cell memory formation after mild COVID-19. Study-wide results and limits: Within pre-infection memory, some responding clones were found, suggesting cross-reactive memory joined. CD4+ bias marked clones expanding day 15 to 37, unlike balanced contracting clones.

Constant-segment primers and 5'RACE yielded cDNA libraries for TCR alpha and TCR beta, each carrying sample barcodes and UMIs. TCRdb recomputed calls from the 5' RACE reads with MiXCR, one row per CDR3 protein. The table has about half a million distinct CDR3 sequences, about 20% seen once. With V trimmed by 1 base and J by 4 bases, 2 bases remained unmatched. The germline CDR1 and CDR2 sequences are LNHNV and YYDKDF (reference sequence). The CDR3 is made up of 16 amino acids. The chain couples TRBV15 to TRBJ2-2, with 11 bases lining up with TRBD1. The sample comprised PBMCs or a T cell subset sorted from them (not recorded which). The receptor comes from an adult woman who had mild COVID-19 (a few samples of this study predate the infection). Cell type and time point are not known. The CDR3 here is CATSRGGTGGTGELFF. The CDR3 nucleotides read TGTGCCACCAGCAGAGGAGGGACAGGGGGCACCGGGGAGCTGTTTTTT.